These T cell receptor beta chains were read from a single sample in a study of post-analysis software for immune sequencing data. Using its own MiXCR run on the PCR reads, TCRdb lists one record per CDR3 protein. The sample has hundreds of thousands of distinct CDR3 sequences, roughly 30% seen once; the top ten hold around 0.56%. Sequencing used blood. The origin of the receptors is a girl aged 5-17 years with multiple sclerosis. Each CDR3 is given with its conserved first and last residue. Some rows have no size entry. The others give once, few or many, or a class for an expanded clone.

abundance,v_gene,CDR3aa
few,TRBV28,CASLGVGTRTQYF
few,TRBV5-5,CASSIRDLSGTQYF
-,TRBV11-2,CASSLDGTAGDTQYF
-,TRBV3-1,CASSQERYGYTF
few,TRBV28,CASSLWRRTSGANVLTF
few,TRBV6-1,CASAPRVAGGFQETQYF
-,TRBV20-1,CSATFGRARRGNQPQHF
once,TRBV29-1,CSVDLPTGGDEQFF
-,TRBV5-1,CASSQPGLTGEQYF
-,TRBV12-3/TRBV12-4,CASSLLGGIEQFF
-,TRBV6-6,CASSTRGSGELFF
few,TRBV29-1,CSAWGVDMGNEKLFF
-,TRBV28,CASSPTNPPETQYF
few,TRBV7-9,CASTGGFEAFF
-,TRBV20-1,CSAPDTASTDTQYF
few,TRBV4-2,CASSRGVGGRQPQHF
-,TRBV15,CATSRVRGAGANVLTF
few,TRBV5-1,CASSSESGAFF
-,TRBV20-1,CNARARRFYNEQFF
-,TRBV29-1,CSVETDGLAGAETQYF
-,TRBV5-1,CASSWAGTSGYNEQFF
-,TRBV21-1,CVGGQSQRGYF
-,TRBV18,CASSRSSADEQYF
-,TRBV7-9,CASSSYDRADYGYTF
-,TRBV7-2,CASSLEHRMNTEAFF
few,TRBV7-9,CASRGLAGGRSEQFF
-,TRBV29-1,CSGGPGGGTEAFF
few,TRBV4-3,CASSQEAGVNVLTF
-,TRBV9,CASNVDLRRADYGYTF
once,TRBV6-6,CASRLGQGPDTQYF
few,TRBV5-1,CASSYGTSGAPGEQFF
-,TRBV28,CASTLSGRLHSPLHF